Below are 10 T cell receptor beta chains sequenced from a single sample in a study of glioma-infiltrating T cells. Amplification of TCR alpha and beta CDR3 regions from RNA used iRepertoire nested multiplex PCR. TCRdb re-derived calls from the multiplex PCR reads in MiXCR, one entry per CDR3 protein. The sample holds 90,000 to 110,000 distinct CDR3 sequences, 25% seen once. Specimen: glioma tissue, nonneoplastic brain tissue, or PBMCs (not recorded which). Receptor source: a human donor with low-grade glioma or glioblastoma, undergoing nonglioma brain surgery, or in good health (not recorded which).

Note on this clonotype: At one end the junction does not follow the germline gene, possibly because of a read error. The chain combines TRBV6-2 or TRBV6-3 with TRBJ2-1; a weak D match, TRBD1 (5 bases). The CDR3 is 12 amino acids. CDR1 is MNHEY and CDR2 is SVGEGT in the germline V gene. The CDR3 sequence is CSSSPLMDIQFF. CDR3 coding DNA: TGTTCCAGCAGTCCCCTAATGGACATTCAGTTCTTC.

The chain carries TRBV7-4 and TRBJ1-5; D ambiguous. The CDR3 is 14 amino acids. Germline lookup yields CDR1 SGHVT and CDR2 SQSDAQ. V was shortened by 0 bases and J by 7 bases, with 10 bases between the two germline ends. The CDR3 bases are TGTGCCAGCAGCTTAGCACAGCGTTCCCAGCCCCAGCATTTT. As protein: CASSLAQRSQPQHF.

The chain has TRBV10-1 and TRBJ2-7, with a tentative D call TRBD1 (6 bases). This CDR3 contains 12 residues. With 6 bases removed from V and 6 bases from J, the gap between germline ends came to 12 bases. Germline V lookup: CDR1 WNHNN, CDR2 SYGVQD (reference sequence). The CDR3 sequence is CASSGQFREQYF. CDR3 DNA sequence: TGCGCCAGCAGCGGACAGTTCCGCGAGCAGTACTTC.

Of note for this clonotype: The germline gene is not matched at one end of the junction; a read error may be the cause. The CDR3 DNA reads as TGCGCCAGCAAGGTTGAGAACTTCCCAAACTATGGCTACGCCTTC. This gives the protein CASKVENFPNYGYAF. The V gene is TRBV5-1, the J gene TRBJ1-2; D not resolved. The CDR3 runs to 15 residues. CDR1 SGHRS and CDR2 YFSETQ come from the germline V gene. Looking up the rest from reference TRBV5-1 and TRBJ1-2 gives the full variable domain: KAGVTQTPRYLIKTRGQQVTLSCSPISGHRSVSWYQQTPGQGLQFLFEYFSETQRNKGNFPGRFSGRQFSNSRSEMNVSTLELGDSALYLCASKVENFPNYGYAFGSGTRLTVV.

On this clonotype: A read error may explain this, as a much larger clone is one base away. This sequence joins TRBV18 and TRBJ2-7; D is perhaps TRBD2 (5 bases). The germline gives CDR1 KGHSH, CDR2 LQKENI. CDR3 length: 14 residues. This chain's CDR3 is CAISPLASSYEQYF. DNA of the CDR3: TGTGCCATCTCACCGTTAGCGAGCTCCTACGAGCAGTACTTC. The full variable domain, its missing parts supplied by reference TRBV18 and TRBJ2-7, is NAGVMQNPRHLVRRRGQEARLRCSPMKGHSHVYWYRQLPEEGLKFMVYLQKENIIDESGMPKERFSAEFPKEGPSILRIQQVVRGDSAAYFCAISPLASSYEQYFGPGTRLTVT.

For this clonotype: A read error may be the cause here, since a much bigger clone is one base away. The chain employs TRBV29-1 and TRBJ1-4; D is ambiguous. The CDR3 length is 13 residues. V dropped 4 bases and J dropped 8 bases, with 14 bases sitting between them. Germline CDR1 reads SQVTM; CDR2 reads ANQGSEA. The CDR3 region is CSVGGVIREKLFF. DNA for the CDR3: TGCAGCGTTGGCGGGGTTATTAGGGAAAAACTGTTTTTT.

This clonotype was seen only a few times. The V call is TRBV11-2, the J call TRBJ2-3; D gene unclear. The CDR3 is 12 amino acids. CDR1 is SGHAT, CDR2 FQNNGV, per germline. V was trimmed by 3 bases and J by 3 bases, leaving 4 bases between them. CDR3 nucleotide sequence: TGTGCCAGCAGCTTTCGGACAGATACGCAGTATTTT. Translation gives CASSFRTDTQYF. Variable domain in full (rest from reference TRBV11-2 and TRBJ2-3): EAGVAQSPRYKIIEKRQSVAFWCNPISGHATLYWYQQILGQGPKLLIQFQNNGVVDDSQLPKDRFSAERLKGVDSTLKIQPAKLEDSAVYLCASSFRTDTQYFGPGTRLTVL.

The chain recombines TRBV29-1 with TRBJ2-6, with D tentatively TRBD1 (6 bases). With 4 bases removed from V and 0 bases from J, the gap between germline ends came to 10 bases. CDR1 and CDR2 from the germline V gene are SQVTM and ANQGSEA. The CDR3 has 15 amino acids. This chain's CDR3 is CSVATGPSGANVLTF. CDR3 in DNA: TGCAGCGTTGCAACAGGGCCCTCTGGGGCCAACGTCCTGACTTTC. The full variable domain, with the rest looked up from reference TRBV29-1 and TRBJ2-6, is SAVISQKPSRDICQRGTSLTIQCQVDSQVTMMFWYRQQPGQSLTLIATANQGSEATYESGFVIDKFPISRPNLTFSTLTVSNMSPEDSSIYLCSVATGPSGANVLTFGAGSRLTVL.

In this sample, this clonotype turned up many times. The V gene is TRBV20-1, the J gene TRBJ1-5; D unclear. Germline values: CDR1 DFQATT, CDR2 SNEGSKA (reference sequence). Trimming removed 6 bases from V and 6 bases from J, with 12 bases in between. This CDR3 contains 12 residues. The CDR3 sequence is CSAGDPFQPQHF. CDR3 sequence (DNA): TGCAGTGCGGGAGATCCGTTTCAGCCCCAGCATTTT.

This clonotype was found many times. The chain links TRBV4-3 to TRBJ2-7, with 9 nucleotides matching TRBD1. The CDR3 is made up of 18 amino acids. V lost 2 bases to trimming and J lost 4 bases; unmatched junction nucleotides: 15. Germline-derived CDR1 and CDR2 are LGHNA and YSLEER. CDR3 sequence: CASSQSITTGGNGYEQYF. Here the CDR3 DNA reads TGCGCCAGCAGCCAATCCATCACTACAGGGGGCAATGGGTACGAGCAGTACTTC.